Here is one T cell receptor beta chain with its context. Its antigen remains unknown. The data derive from a study of OX40 agonist ivuxolimab in advanced cancers. In the study overall: Ivuxolimab doses were 0.01, 0.1, 0.3, 1.5, 3 or 10 mg/kg every 2 weeks. Study-wide findings and caveats: In general, CD8+ T cells held more expanded clones than CD4+ did, on average.

The method was immunoSEQ multiplex PCR; TCRdb's version includes in-frame clones alone and lacks a portion of them. This sample has tens of thousands of clones, with roughly 84% found just once. This TCR was recovered from an adult with an advanced solid tumor such as melanoma, head and neck, liver or kidney cancer. The sequenced sample was CD4+ or CD8+ T cells sorted from blood, obtained in a trial of the OX40 agonist ivuxolimab.

CDR3 residues: CASSLKGPETEAFF. The CDR3 nucleotides are TGTGCCAGCAGTTTGAAGGGGCCTGAAACTGAAGCTTTCTTT. The J gene is TRBJ1-1, the V gene TRBV6-6, with TRBD1 as a possible D gene (5 bases). Germline V lookup: CDR1 MNHNY, CDR2 SVGAGI (reference sequence). The CDR3 loop spans 14 amino acids. Trimming took off 4 bases at V and 5 bases at J, with 14 bases between the two ends.